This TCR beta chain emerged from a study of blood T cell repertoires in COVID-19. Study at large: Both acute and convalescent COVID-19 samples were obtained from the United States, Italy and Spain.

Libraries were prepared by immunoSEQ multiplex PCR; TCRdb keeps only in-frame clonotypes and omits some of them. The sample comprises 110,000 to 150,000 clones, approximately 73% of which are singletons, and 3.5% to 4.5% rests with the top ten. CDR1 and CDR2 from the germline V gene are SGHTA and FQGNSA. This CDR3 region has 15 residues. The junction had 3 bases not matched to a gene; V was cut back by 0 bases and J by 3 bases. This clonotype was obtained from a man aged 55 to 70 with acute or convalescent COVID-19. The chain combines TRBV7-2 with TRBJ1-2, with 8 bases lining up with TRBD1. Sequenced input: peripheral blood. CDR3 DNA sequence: TGTGCCAGCAGCTTAGCGGCAGGGGGCCACTATGGCTACACCTTC. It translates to CASSLAAGGHYGYTF.